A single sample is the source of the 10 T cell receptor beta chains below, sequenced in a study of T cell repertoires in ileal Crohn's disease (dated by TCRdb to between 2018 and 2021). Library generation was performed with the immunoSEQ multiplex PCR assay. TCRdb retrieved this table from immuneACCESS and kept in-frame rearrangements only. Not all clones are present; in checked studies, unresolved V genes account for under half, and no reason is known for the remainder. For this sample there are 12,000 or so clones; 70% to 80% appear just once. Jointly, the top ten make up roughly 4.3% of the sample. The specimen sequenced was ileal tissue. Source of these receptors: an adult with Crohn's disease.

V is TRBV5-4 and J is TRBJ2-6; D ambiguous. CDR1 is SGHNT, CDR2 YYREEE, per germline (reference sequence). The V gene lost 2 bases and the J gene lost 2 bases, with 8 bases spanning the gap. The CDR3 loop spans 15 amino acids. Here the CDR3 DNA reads TGTGCCAGCAGCTTACGGTTGGCTGGGGCCAACGTCCTGACTTTC. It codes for CASSLRLAGANVLTF.

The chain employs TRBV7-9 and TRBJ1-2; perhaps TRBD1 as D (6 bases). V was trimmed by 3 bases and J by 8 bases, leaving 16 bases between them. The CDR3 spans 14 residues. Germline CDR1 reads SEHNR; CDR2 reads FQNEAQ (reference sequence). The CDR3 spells CASSLNREGRGYTF. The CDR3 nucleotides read TGTGCCAGCAGCTTGAACAGGGAGGGGCGCGGCTACACCTTC.

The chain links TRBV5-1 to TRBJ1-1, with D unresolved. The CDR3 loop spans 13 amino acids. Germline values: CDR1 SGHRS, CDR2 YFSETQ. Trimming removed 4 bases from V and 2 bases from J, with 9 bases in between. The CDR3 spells CASSGTANTEAFF. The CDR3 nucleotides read TGCGCCAGCAGCGGAACAGCTAACACTGAAGCTTTCTTT.

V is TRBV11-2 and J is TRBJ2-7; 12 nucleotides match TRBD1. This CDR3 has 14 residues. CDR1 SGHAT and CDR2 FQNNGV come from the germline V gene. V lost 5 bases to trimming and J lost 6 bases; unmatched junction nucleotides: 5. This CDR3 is CASSMGQGAGEQYF. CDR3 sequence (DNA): TGTGCCAGCAGCATGGGACAGGGGGCTGGCGAGCAGTACTTC.

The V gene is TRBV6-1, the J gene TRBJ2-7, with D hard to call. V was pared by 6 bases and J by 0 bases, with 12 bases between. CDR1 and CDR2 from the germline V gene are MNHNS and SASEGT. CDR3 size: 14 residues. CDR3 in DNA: TGTGCCAGCAGGGCAGGCTTTAGCTCCTACGAGCAGTACTTC. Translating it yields CASRAGFSSYEQYF.

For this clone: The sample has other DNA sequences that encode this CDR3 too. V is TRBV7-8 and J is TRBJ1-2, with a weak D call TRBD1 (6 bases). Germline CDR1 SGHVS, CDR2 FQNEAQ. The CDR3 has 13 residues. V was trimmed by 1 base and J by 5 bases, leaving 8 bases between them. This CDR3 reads CASSLGTDYGYTF. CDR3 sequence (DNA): TGTGCCAGCAGCTTAGGGACAGATTATGGCTACACCTTC.

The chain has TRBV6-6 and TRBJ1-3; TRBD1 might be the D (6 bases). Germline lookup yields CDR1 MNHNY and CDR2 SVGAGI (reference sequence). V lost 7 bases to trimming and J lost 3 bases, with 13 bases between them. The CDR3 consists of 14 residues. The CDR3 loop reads CASTEQGLGNTIYF. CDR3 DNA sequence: TGTGCCAGCACCGAACAGGGTCTTGGAAACACCATATATTTT.

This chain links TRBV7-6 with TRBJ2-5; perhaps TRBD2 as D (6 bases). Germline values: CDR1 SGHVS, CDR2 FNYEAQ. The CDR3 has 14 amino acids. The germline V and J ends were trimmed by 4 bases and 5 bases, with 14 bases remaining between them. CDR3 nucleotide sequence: TGTGCCAGCAGCTCGGGGGTGGCAGGGGAGACCCAGTACTTC. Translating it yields CASSSGVAGETQYF.

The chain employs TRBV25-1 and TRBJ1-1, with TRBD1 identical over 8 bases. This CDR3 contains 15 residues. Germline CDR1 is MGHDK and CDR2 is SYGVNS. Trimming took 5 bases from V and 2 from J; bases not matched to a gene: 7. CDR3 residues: CASSSGDRRNTEAFF. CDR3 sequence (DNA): TGTGCCAGCAGTTCCGGGGACAGGCGAAACACTGAAGCTTTCTTT.

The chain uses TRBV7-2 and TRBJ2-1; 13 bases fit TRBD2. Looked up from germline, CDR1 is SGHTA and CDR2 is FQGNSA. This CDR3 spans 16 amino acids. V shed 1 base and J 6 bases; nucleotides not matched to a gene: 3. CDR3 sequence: CASSLGTSGGLNEQFF. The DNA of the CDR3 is TGTGCCAGCAGCTTAGGGACTAGCGGGGGCCTCAATGAGCAGTTCTTC.